What follows are 20 T cell receptor beta chains derived from one specimen sequenced in a study of T cell repertoires in cytomegalovirus infection. Their antigens remain unidentified. From the reads, TCRdb called clonotypes with MiXCR, one entry per CDR3 protein. Here the sample spans some 310,000 distinct CDR3 sequences, 20% to 30% being singletons. The sample was cultured PBMCs, taken from culture after CMV antigen stimulation. These receptors were collected from a human donor in good health (CMV status not recorded). Some clones in this sample may be carry-over from other donors' samples.

This clonotype has only a few counts. CDR3 sequence (DNA): TGTGCCAGCAGTTTCTACTCTAGCGGGAGCCCCACAGATACGCAGTATTTT. Its protein product is CASSFYSSGSPTDTQYF. This chain connects TRBV6-2 or TRBV6-3 to TRBJ2-3; 10 bases match TRBD2. Germline V gene sequence: CDR1 MNHEY, CDR2 SVGEGT. The V and J ends lost 4 bases and 2 bases, in that order; junction bases with no gene match: 9. The CDR3 has 17 residues.

The table lists this clonotype with a few counts. This chain links TRBV7-2 with TRBJ2-2, with 7 positions matching TRBD2. The CDR3 sequence is 15 residues long. V dropped 5 bases and J dropped 8; count of bases not matched to a gene: 11. The germline V gene has CDR1 SGHTA and CDR2 FQGNSA. The DNA for the CDR3 is TGTGCCAGCAGCCCCGGGGTAGCGGGTTCGGGGGAGCTGTTTTTT. Its translation is CASSPGVAGSGELFF.

The chain has TRBV6-1 and TRBJ2-1; 10 bases match TRBD2. V lost 7 bases, J lost 3 bases, and 9 bases stayed unmatched. The CDR3 totals 16 residues. CDR1 is MNHNS and CDR2 is SASEGT in the germline V gene. The CDR3 sequence is CASTNSLAGVYNEQFF. CDR3 in DNA: TGTGCCAGCACCAACTCTCTAGCGGGAGTCTACAATGAGCAGTTCTTC.

This clonotype was counted a few times. The rearrangement joins TRBV29-1 to TRBJ2-7; D assignment may be TRBD1 or TRBD2 (5 bases each). In germline, CDR1 is SQVTM, CDR2 ANQGSEA. Trimming removed 7 bases from V and 2 bases from J, with 18 bases in between. The CDR3 spans 14 residues. CDR3 coding DNA: TGCAGCGCCTGGGACGGAAAGTATCCCTACGAGCAGTACTTC. Its protein product is CSAWDGKYPYEQYF.

This clonotype was seen a few times. The V and J genes are TRBV20-1 and TRBJ2-3, with 9 nucleotides matching TRBD2. J was trimmed by 0 bases and V by 3 bases; bases with no gene match: 7. Germline loops: CDR1 DFQATT, CDR2 SNEGSKA (reference sequence). The CDR3 is made up of 16 amino acids. The chain's CDR3 is CSASPTSGPSTDTQYF. CDR3 DNA sequence: TGCAGTGCTAGTCCGACTAGCGGACCTAGCACAGATACGCAGTATTTT.

This clonotype showed up just a few times. The V and J genes are TRBV23-1 and TRBJ2-7; D is perhaps TRBD1 (5 bases). TRBV23-1 is known as an ORF, though its function is uncertain. This CDR3 has 13 amino acids. Deletions cut 6 bases from V and 0 bases from J, with 9 bases between. The CDR3 loop is CASRPTASYEQYV. The CDR3 DNA follows: TGCGCCAGCAGACCGACAGCCTCCTACGAGCAGTACGTC.

This clonotype was seen only a few times. The V gene is TRBV5-1, the J gene TRBJ2-5; TRBD2 is a possible D gene (6 bases). Germline V CDR1 and CDR2: SGHRS, YFSETQ. With 4 bases removed from V and 4 bases from J, the gap between germline ends came to 17 bases. There are 15 residues in the CDR3. The DNA of the CDR3 is TGCGCCAGCAGCGAGGCCCCGGGGGTAAGAGAGACCCAGTACTTC. Translated: CASSEAPGVRETQYF. The full variable domain, its missing parts supplied by reference TRBV5-1 and TRBJ2-5, is KAGVTQTPRYLIKTRGQQVTLSCSPISGHRSVSWYQQTPGQGLQFLFEYFSETQRNKGNFPGRFSGRQFSNSRSEMNVSTLELGDSALYLCASSEAPGVRETQYFGPGTRLLVL.

There are many counts of this clonotype. This chain uses TRBV7-2 with TRBJ2-2; TRBD2 agrees at 12 bases. Germline CDR1 reads SGHTA; CDR2 reads FQGNSA. Trimming removed 1 base from V and 9 bases from J; junction bases left unmatched: 6. This CDR3 contains 16 residues. CDR3 region: CASSLGLAGGPWELFF. CDR3 nucleotide sequence: TGTGCCAGCAGCTTAGGGCTAGCGGGAGGGCCCTGGGAGCTGTTTTTT. Supplemented by reference TRBV7-2 and TRBJ2-2, the full variable domain reads GAGVSQSPSNKVTEKGKDVELRCDPISGHTALYWYRQSLGQGLEFLIYFQGNSAPDKSGLPSDRFSAERTGGSVSTLTIQRTQQEDSAVYLCASSLGLAGGPWELFFGEGSRLTVL.

J is TRBJ2-3 and V is TRBV7-9, with 10 bases aligning to TRBD1. V was clipped by 7 bases and J by 4 bases; unmatched bases: 11. This CDR3 spans 16 amino acids. From germline, CDR1 is SEHNR and CDR2 FQNEAQ (reference sequence). CDR3 sequence reads: CASKQTGQGIADTQYF. CDR3 coding DNA: TGTGCCAGCAAACAAACGGGACAGGGGATTGCAGATACGCAGTATTTT.

The rearrangement uses TRBV12-3 or TRBV12-4 and TRBJ1-1; D remains unclear. The CDR3 is 14 residues long. Deletions cut 5 bases from V and 2 bases from J, with 12 bases between. CDR3 in amino acids: CASSTGGGNTEAFF. The CDR3 DNA follows: TGTGCCAGCAGTACGGGTGGCGGAAACACTGAAGCTTTCTTT.

The table lists this clonotype with many counts. The chain has TRBV7-8 and TRBJ2-1; possibly TRBD2 for D (6 bases). The germline V gene encodes CDR1 SGHVS and CDR2 FQNEAQ. This CDR3 is built from 15 residues. The V gene lost 4 bases and the J gene lost 2 bases, with 12 bases spanning the gap. The CDR3 is CASSSRLETYNEQFF. In DNA form, the CDR3 reads TGTGCCAGCAGCTCCCGACTAGAAACCTACAATGAGCAGTTCTTC.

The chain uses TRBV29-1 and TRBJ2-5; D might be TRBD1 or TRBD2, each matching 5 bases. V was cut by 8 bases and J by 4 bases, with 17 bases left in between. The CDR3 runs 13 residues. Germline V gives CDR1 SQVTM, CDR2 ANQGSEA. This chain's CDR3 is CSINFRGGETQYF. The CDR3, as DNA: TGCAGCATAAACTTCCGGGGCGGAGAGACCCAGTACTTC.

This clonotype was recorded many times. This chain joins TRBV6-1 and TRBJ1-1; D is unclear. V was cut by 2 bases and J by 6 bases, with 16 bases left in between. The CDR3 is 15 residues long. CDR1 is MNHNS and CDR2 is SASEGT in the germline V gene. Here the CDR3 reads CASSEYHGGSAEAFF. The CDR3 nucleotides read TGTGCCAGCAGTGAATATCACGGCGGTAGCGCTGAAGCTTTCTTT.

This clonotype was seen only a few times. The chain uses TRBV27 and TRBJ2-3; TRBD2 aligns across 14 bases. From germline, CDR1 is MNHEY and CDR2 SMNVEV (reference sequence). V shed 4 bases, J shed 4 bases, and the junction held 7 bases outside the gene matches. The CDR3 is made up of 17 amino acids. The CDR3 nucleotides read TGTGCCAGCAGTTCGCCCTGGACTAGCGGGAGGTCAGATACGCAGTATTTT. It yields the protein CASSSPWTSGRSDTQYF.

This chain connects TRBV24-1 to TRBJ2-3; TRBD2 might be the D (6 bases). V was pared by 4 bases and J by 0 bases, with 13 bases between. The germline V gene has CDR1 KGHDR and CDR2 SFDVKD. This CDR3 region has 16 residues. CDR3 DNA sequence: TGTGCCACCAGTGACCCGGGGGAGACTAGCACAGATACGCAGTATTTT. This gives the protein CATSDPGETSTDTQYF.

CDR3 sequence reads: CATSRGLSDTQYF. Here the CDR3 DNA reads TGCGCCACCTCCCGGGGGCTCTCAGATACGCAGTATTTT. The chain recombines TRBV5-1 with TRBJ2-3, with D perhaps TRBD1 or TRBD2 (6 bases each). The CDR3 has 13 amino acids. The V end was cut by 9 bases, the J end by 4 bases, with 15 bases between. Germline CDR1 SGHRS, CDR2 YFSETQ. Full variable domain (remainder filled in from reference TRBV5-1 and TRBJ2-3): KAGVTQTPRYLIKTRGQQVTLSCSPISGHRSVSWYQQTPGQGLQFLFEYFSETQRNKGNFPGRFSGRQFSNSRSEMNVSTLELGDSALYLCATSRGLSDTQYFGPGTRLTVL.

The table lists this clonotype with many counts. The gene calls are TRBV6-1 and TRBJ2-7, with D unclear. Germline assignment: CDR1 MNHNS and CDR2 SASEGT. The V end was cut by 6 bases, the J end by 2 bases, with 11 bases between. The CDR3 totals 13 residues. The CDR3 region has the DNA TGTGCCAGCAGCGAACCGCCGACCTACGAGCAGTACTTC. Protein: CASSEPPTYEQYF.

This clonotype was seen ten or more times. The genes are TRBV11-3 and TRBJ2-5; D not resolved. The germline CDR1 and CDR2 sequences are SGHNT and YENEEA. The CDR3 has 13 residues. V lost 3 bases to trimming and J lost 3 bases, with 8 bases between them. The CDR3 loop is CASSFEAKETQYF. CDR3 sequence (DNA): TGTGCCAGCAGCTTCGAAGCGAAAGAGACCCAGTACTTC.

The chain joins TRBV7-6 to TRBJ2-2, with D possibly matching TRBD2 (6 bases). CDR1 is SGHVS, CDR2 FNYEAQ, per germline. The CDR3 is 15 amino acids. V gave up 2 bases and J gave up 5 bases, with 12 bases separating them. The CDR3 protein is CASSLIRGGTGELFF. DNA for the CDR3: TGTGCCAGCAGCTTAATCCGGGGAGGTACCGGGGAGCTGTTTTTT.

The chain recombines TRBV7-2 with TRBJ2-2, with TRBD1 matching 7 bases. V gave up 5 bases and J gave up 6 bases; unmatched junction bases: 15. This CDR3 has 17 residues. CDR1 and CDR2 (germline): SGHTA, FQGNSA. Written as DNA, the CDR3 is TGTGCCAGCAGCCTGGCGATACAGGGGACGTACGCCGGGGAGCTGTTTTTT. Its protein product is CASSLAIQGTYAGELFF.